The 6 T cell receptor beta chains given below trace back to one sample, sequenced in a study of cytomegalovirus exposure and HLA in healthy donors. In the PCR, 60 Vbeta and 13 Jbeta primers were used. Only in-frame clones appear in the TCRdb table, and some are missing; sequencing was by immunoSEQ multiplex PCR. The data contain tens of thousands of clones, around 68% of them singletons. The sample taken for sequencing was PBMCs. These TCRs come from a woman aged 25 to 39 in good health and CMV-seronegative.

The rearrangement joins TRBV2 to TRBJ1-1, with D possibly TRBD1 on 5 matching bases. CDR3 length equals 13 residues. The V end was cut by 4 bases, the J end by 5 bases, with 11 bases between. The germline V gene encodes CDR1 SNHLY and CDR2 FYNNEI. CDR3 sequence: CASSGVGGTEAFF. The CDR3 DNA is TGTGCCAGCAGTGGGGTGGGGGGGACTGAAGCTTTCTTT.

This clone occurred a few times. The rearrangement links TRBV30 to TRBJ1-2; possibly TRBD1 for D (5 bases). Germline CDR1 and CDR2: GTSNPN and SVGIG (reference sequence). The CDR3 runs 12 residues. V was trimmed by 8 bases and J by 4 bases, leaving 14 bases between them. CDR3 in DNA: TGTGCCGGGAACCAGGGATTCTATGGCTACACCTTC. This sequence encodes CAGNQGFYGYTF.

This clone was picked up a small number of times. V is TRBV19 and J is TRBJ1-1; TRBD1 matches 9 bases. The V and J ends lost 3 bases and 4 bases, in that order; junction bases with no gene match: 6. Germline lookup yields CDR1 LNHDA and CDR2 SQIVND (reference sequence). This CDR3 has 15 residues. The CDR3 spells CASSMETGGGTEAFF. The CDR3 DNA is TGTGCCAGTAGTATGGAGACAGGGGGTGGCACTGAAGCTTTCTTT.

This clone was observed a handful of times. The chain combines TRBV19 with TRBJ2-7, with 11 positions matching TRBD1. There are 14 residues in the CDR3. J lost 7 bases, V lost 10 bases, and 12 bases had no gene match. From germline, CDR1 is LNHDA and CDR2 SQIVND (reference sequence). In DNA form, the CDR3 reads TGTGCCACAACTGGGACAGGGGGGTCGAGGGAGCAGTACTTC. Translation: CATTGTGGSREQYF.

This clone was detected only once. The chain has TRBV18 and TRBJ1-1, with unresolved D. V was shortened by 2 bases and J by 1 base, with 8 bases between the two germline ends. CDR1 KGHSH and CDR2 LQKENI come from the germline V gene. The CDR3 extends over 14 amino acids. CDR3 coding DNA: TGTGCCAGCTCACCAAACAGTAGGAACACTGAAGCTTTCTTT. Residues: CASSPNSRNTEAFF. Combining the CDR3 with reference TRBV18 and TRBJ1-1 gives the whole variable domain NAGVMQNPRHLVRRRGQEARLRCSPMKGHSHVYWYRQLPEEGLKFMVYLQKENIIDESGMPKERFSAEFPKEGPSILRIQQVVRGDSAAYFCASSPNSRNTEAFFGQGTRLTVV.

J is TRBJ2-6 and V is TRBV30; TRBD1 agrees at 7 bases. V lost 4 bases, J lost 0 bases, and 15 bases stayed unmatched. This CDR3 has 19 amino acids. Germline lookup yields CDR1 GTSNPN and CDR2 SVGIG (reference sequence). The CDR3: CAWTTLRTGPSSGANVLTF. The CDR3 nucleotides read TGTGCCTGGACAACCCTGCGGACAGGCCCAAGCTCTGGGGCCAACGTCCTGACTTTC.